The present entry profiles one TCR beta chain with its context. The entry originates in a study of blood T cell repertoires in COVID-19. Study details: The United States, Italy and Spain provided the acute and convalescent COVID-19 samples. The cDNA or gDNA used as material had been derived from T cells, B-cell-depleted T cells, or PBMCs.

Germline CDR1 and CDR2: WSHSY and SAAADI. The ends were cut back, 2 bases at V and 6 bases at J, with 11 bases in the middle. The CDR3 spans 14 residues. Study processing details: Amplification of reference gene primers provided the estimated nucleated cell counts. Clones were read by immunoSEQ multiplex PCR, and TCRdb kept only the in-frame ones, dropping some. V, J and clone size derive from that table, while D and trimming were established from the DNA sequence. The repertoire consists of 200,000 to 300,000 clones, with about 87% occurring once and the leading ten covering 8% to 9.5%. What was sequenced was peripheral blood. The receptor was derived from a human donor in a cohort sampled during active COVID-19. The chain links TRBV10-2 to TRBJ1-5; tentatively, D is TRBD1 (5 bases). The CDR3: CASSEGAGSQPQHF. The CDR3 nucleotides are TGCGCCAGCAGTGAGGGGGCAGGTTCTCAGCCCCAGCATTTT.